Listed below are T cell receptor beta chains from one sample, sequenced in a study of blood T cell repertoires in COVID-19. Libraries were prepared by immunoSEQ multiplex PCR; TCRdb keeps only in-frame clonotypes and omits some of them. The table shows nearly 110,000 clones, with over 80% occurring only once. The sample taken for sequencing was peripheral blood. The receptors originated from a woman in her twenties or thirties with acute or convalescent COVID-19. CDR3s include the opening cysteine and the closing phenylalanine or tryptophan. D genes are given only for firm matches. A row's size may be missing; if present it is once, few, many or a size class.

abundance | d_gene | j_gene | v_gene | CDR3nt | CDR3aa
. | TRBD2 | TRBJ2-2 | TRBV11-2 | TGTGCCAGCAGCCCCTCTGGAAGCGGGAGAGGTACCACCGGGGAGCTGTTTTTT | CASSPSGSGRGTTGELFF
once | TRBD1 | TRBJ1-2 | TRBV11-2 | TGTGCCAGCAGCGCCCAAGGGGGCAACTATGGCTACACCTTC | CASSAQGGNYGYTF
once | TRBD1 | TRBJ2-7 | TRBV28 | TGTGCCAGCAGACGGGACAGAGAAGGGTACGAGCAGTACTTC | CASRRDREGYEQYF
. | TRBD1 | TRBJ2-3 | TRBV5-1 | TGCGCCAGCAGCTTAGGGACAGGGGTTTACACAGATACGCAGTATTTT | CASSLGTGVYTDTQYF
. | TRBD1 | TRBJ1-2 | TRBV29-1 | TGCAGCGCCGACGCCGGGACAGGGGACTATGGCTACACCTTC | CSADAGTGDYGYTF
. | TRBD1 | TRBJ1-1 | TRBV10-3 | TGTGCCATCAGTGAGTCGCGGACAGGGAGGGTGAACACTGAAGCTTTCTTT | CAISESRTGRVNTEAFF
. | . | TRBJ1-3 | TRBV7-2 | TGTGCCAGCAGCTTAATAGTCCCTACTAGCTCTGGAAACACCATATATTTT | CASSLIVPTSSGNTIYF
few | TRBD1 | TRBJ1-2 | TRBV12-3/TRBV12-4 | TGTGCCAGCAGTTCATACAGGGGTGGCTACACCTTC | CASSSYRGGYTF
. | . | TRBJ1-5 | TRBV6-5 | TGTGCCACCGGAAGGACAAACAATCAGCCCCAGCATTTT | CATGRTNNQPQHF
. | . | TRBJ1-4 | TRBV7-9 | TGTGCCAGCAGCTTAACAGGTTCAACTAATGAAAAACTGTTTTTT | CASSLTGSTNEKLFF
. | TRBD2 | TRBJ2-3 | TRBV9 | TGTGCCAGCAGCCTCCGGGTGTGGCGGGAGTGTCGAGATACGCAGTATTTT | CASSLRVWRECRDTQYF
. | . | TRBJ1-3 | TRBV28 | TGTGCCAGCACTAAAAAGACTAGGGTAACTGGAAACACCATATATTTT | CASTKKTRVTGNTIYF
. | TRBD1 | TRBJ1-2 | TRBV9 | TGTGCCAGCAGCCAGCGGACAGGGGATGGATACGGCTACACCTTC | CASSQRTGDGYGYTF